This TCR beta chain was captured by sequencing in a study of neurological immune-mediated disorders. The time point denotes: longitudinal time-point 1 (baseline). TCRdb re-called the 5' RACE reads with MiXCR, one entry per CDR3 protein. The sample shows 55,000 to 70,000 distinct CDR3 sequences, about 10% of them seen only once. V gave up 2 bases and J gave up 11 bases, with 12 bases separating them. The CDR3 consists of 12 residues. CDR1 is SEHNR, CDR2 FQNEAQ, per germline (reference sequence). This clonotype occurred many times. This rearrangement joins TRBV7-9 to TRBJ1-1; the D gene is possibly TRBD1 (5 bases). The receptor comes from a male donor with HTLV-1-associated myelopathy (HAM/TSP). What was sequenced was PBMCs. The CDR3 DNA is TGTGCCAGCAGCTTATCGGGGGGTCCGGCTTTCTTT. It specifies CASSLSGGPAFF. The full variable domain, in which reference TRBV7-9 and TRBJ1-1 provide the parts outside the CDR3, is DTGVSQNPRHKITKRGQNVTFRCDPISEHNRLYWYRQTLGQGPEFLTYFQNEAQLEKSRLLSDRFSAERPKGSFSTLEIQRTEQGDSAMYLCASSLSGGPAFFGQGTRLTVV.